These 6 T cell receptor beta chains share one sample of origin, sequenced in a study of cytomegalovirus exposure and HLA in healthy donors. The assay was immunoSEQ multiplex PCR, and TCRdb's table has in-frame clones only and misses some. This table has a few hundred thousand clones, about nine tenths appearing once. The sample consisted of PBMCs. Source of these receptors: a woman in her late teens or twenties in good health and CMV-seronegative.

The rearrangement uses TRBV18 and TRBJ2-7; 8 bases are a match to TRBD1. The V gene's germline CDR1 is KGHSH and CDR2 LQKENI. The V segment lost 4 bases and the J segment 5 bases; nucleotides outside the gene matches: 4. This CDR3 is 13 amino acids long. This chain's CDR3 is CASSHGQGDEQYF. DNA for the CDR3: TGTGCCAGCTCACACGGACAGGGCGACGAGCAGTACTTC.

This clone has only one observation. The V and J genes are TRBV6-6 and TRBJ2-7; 8 nucleotides align to TRBD1. The J segment lost 13 bases and the V segment lost 0 bases, leaving 11 bases of the junction unmatched. Germline-derived CDR1 and CDR2 are MNHNY and SVGAGI (reference sequence). The CDR3 has 14 amino acids. The CDR3 DNA is TGTGCCAGCAGTTACTCGGGACAGGACCCTATGGGTTACTTC. It is translated as CASSYSGQDPMGYF.

The V gene is TRBV5-1, the J gene TRBJ2-7; 8 bases are shared with TRBD1. The V gene end was trimmed by 0 bases and the J gene end by 7 bases; junction bases not matched to a gene: 9. The V gene's germline CDR1 is SGHRS and CDR2 YFSETQ. The CDR3 has 15 residues. CDR3: CASSLGQGMTGEQYF. CDR3 sequence (DNA): TGCGCCAGCAGCTTGGGACAGGGGATGACGGGGGAGCAGTACTTC.

The chain has TRBV5-4 and TRBJ2-7; perhaps TRBD1 as D (6 bases). The germline V gene encodes CDR1 SGHNT and CDR2 YYREEE (reference sequence). The CDR3 has 14 amino acids. V was clipped by 4 bases and J by 1 base, with 12 bases between them. The CDR3 sequence is CASSPRGDSYEQYF. As DNA, the CDR3 is TGTGCCAGCAGCCCCAGGGGCGATTCCTACGAGCAGTACTTC.

This sequence joins TRBV7-7 and TRBJ1-1; 7 bases match TRBD1. J gave up 5 bases and V 5 bases, and 5 bases lay outside the gene matches. This CDR3 region has 13 residues. Germline loops: CDR1 SSHAT, CDR2 FNYEAQ (reference sequence). DNA of the CDR3: TGTGCCAGCAGCCTCGACAGGGAAACTGAAGCTTTCTTT. This sequence encodes CASSLDRETEAFF.

The genes are TRBV7-6 and TRBJ2-5; D perhaps matches TRBD1 (6 bases). With 1 base removed from V and 1 base from J, the gap between germline ends came to 13 bases. The CDR3 loop spans 16 amino acids. Germline CDR1 SGHVS, CDR2 FNYEAQ. The CDR3 region has the DNA TGTGCCAGCAGCTTAGGGCTCAGGGGAAGCCAAGAGACCCAGTACTTC. Protein: CASSLGLRGSQETQYF. Looking up the rest from reference TRBV7-6 and TRBJ2-5 gives the full variable domain: GAGVSQSPRYKVTKRGQDVALRCDPISGHVSLYWYRQALGQGPEFLTYFNYEAQQDKSGLPNDRFSAERPEGSISTLTIQRTEQRDSAMYRCASSLGLRGSQETQYFGPGTRLLVL.